This record looks at one T cell receptor (beta chain) sequence and its context. The data belong to a study of T cell responses to AZD1222 COVID-19 vaccine. Overall study: Researchers grouped second doses given at about 4 or about 12 weeks into one pool.

Sequencing was performed with immunoSEQ multiplex PCR; in TCRdb, only in-frame clones are kept and a portion is missing. The data contain about 100,000 clones, 85% to 90% of them singletons. CDR1 MGHRA and CDR2 YSYEKL come from the germline V gene. V was cut by 0 bases and J by 9 bases, with 14 bases left in between. The CDR3 loop spans 15 amino acids. This chain joins TRBV4-1 and TRBJ1-4; the D gene is possibly TRBD1 (6 bases). The TCR comes from an adult in good health. This specimen was peripheral blood, taken on day 0 of AZD1222 vaccination. The CDR3 DNA follows: TGCGCCAGCAGCCAAGATGTGGGGGCCTGGAAAAAACTGTTTTTT. This translates into CASSQDVGAWKKLFF.